This T cell receptor (beta chain) was sequenced in a study of OX40 agonist ivuxolimab in advanced cancers. Trimming cost V 3 bases and J 7 bases; bases outside gene matches: 6. This CDR3 spans 15 amino acids. The V gene's germline CDR1 is SEHNR and CDR2 FQNEAQ (reference sequence). Assay: immunoSEQ multiplex PCR; the TCRdb copy retains only in-frame clones and omits some. The sample yields about 100,000 clones, roughly 93% seen once. The sequences come from CD4+ or CD8+ T cells sorted from blood, collected in a trial of the OX40 agonist ivuxolimab. This TCR was recovered from an adult with an advanced solid tumor such as melanoma, head and neck, liver or kidney cancer. The chain recombines TRBV7-9 with TRBJ2-1; 10 bases are a match to TRBD2. The CDR3 DNA is TGTGCCAGCAGCTTTTGGCTAGCGGGAGAGAATGAGCAGTTCTTC. As protein: CASSFWLAGENEQFF.